These 26 T cell receptor beta chains were sequenced from one sample in a study of shared clonotypes between healthy human individuals. Profiling relied on immunoSEQ multiplex PCR, and the TCRdb table lists in-frame clones only, not all of them. The data hold roughly 2 million clones, with approximately 95% observed a single time. The sequencing input was naive CD4+ T cells sorted from blood. Documented subset: CD45RA+ positively selected. The receptors derive from a man between 18 and 35 years old in good health.

The CDR3: CASSSGTRFSTDTQYF. The CDR3 nucleotides read TGTGCCAGCAGCTCGGGGACCCGGTTTAGCACAGATACGCAGTATTTT. The V call is TRBV7-2, the J call TRBJ2-3; possibly TRBD1 or TRBD2 for D (5 bases each). This CDR3 contains 16 residues. Trimming cost V 4 bases and J 0 bases, with 14 bases left between them. The germline CDR1 and CDR2 sequences are SGHTA and FQGNSA. Full variable domain (remainder filled in from reference TRBV7-2 and TRBJ2-3): GAGVSQSPSNKVTEKGKDVELRCDPISGHTALYWYRQSLGQGLEFLIYFQGNSAPDKSGLPSDRFSAERTGGSVSTLTIQRTQQEDSAVYLCASSSGTRFSTDTQYFGPGTRLTVL.

Concerning this clone: The same CDR3 can be traced to other DNA sequences in this sample. The rearrangement joins TRBV18 to TRBJ2-3, with 11 bases aligning to TRBD2. The V segment lost 4 bases and the J segment 1 base; nucleotides outside the gene matches: 1. The germline gives CDR1 KGHSH, CDR2 LQKENI. CDR3 length: 15 residues. CDR3 in DNA: TGTGCCAGCTCACAGACTAGCGGGGGCACAGATACGCAGTATTTT. Protein product: CASSQTSGGTDTQYF.

This sequence joins TRBV5-6 and TRBJ1-6; D not resolved. Trimming removed 2 bases from V and 4 bases from J, with 7 bases in between. This CDR3 is 14 amino acids long. In germline, CDR1 is SGHDT, CDR2 YYEEEE. Here the CDR3 DNA reads TGTGCCAGCAGCTTACGGGATTATAATTCACCCCTCCACTTT. This gives the protein CASSLRDYNSPLHF.

The chain uses TRBV6-4 and TRBJ2-1, with D possibly being TRBD1 or TRBD2 (5 bases each). The germline V gene has CDR1 MRHNA and CDR2 SNTAGT. CDR3 size: 15 residues. Trimming took off 5 bases at V and 9 bases at J, with 20 bases between the two ends. The CDR3 region is CASSISSRGDGEQFF. DNA of the CDR3: TGTGCCAGCAGTATATCTAGTAGGGGAGATGGTGAGCAGTTCTTC.

This clone came up once. This rearrangement joins TRBV6-1 to TRBJ2-1; D may be TRBD1 or TRBD2 (6 bases each). In germline, CDR1 is MNHNS, CDR2 SASEGT. The CDR3 extends over 15 amino acids. Trimming cost V 6 bases and J 2 bases, with 14 bases left between them. The CDR3: CASRLGGHTYNEQFF. The CDR3 DNA is TGTGCCAGCAGATTGGGGGGACATACCTACAATGAGCAGTTCTTC.

This sequence joins TRBV5-1 and TRBJ2-7; 13 positions match TRBD2. The CDR3 is 16 amino acids. Trimming removed 2 bases from V and 0 bases from J; junction bases left unmatched: 2. Per germline, CDR1 SGHRS and CDR2 YFSETQ. The CDR3 DNA sequence: TGCGCCAGCAGCTTAACTAGCGGGAGGGCCTCCTACGAGCAGTACTTC. It specifies CASSLTSGRASYEQYF.

The rearrangement joins TRBV29-1 to TRBJ2-5; TRBD2 aligns across 12 bases. The junction had 20 bases not matched to a gene; V was cut back by 4 bases and J by 5 bases. CDR3 length: 19 residues. Germline CDR1 reads SQVTM; CDR2 reads ANQGSEA. Here the CDR3 reads CSVAEAWLGRLAGVETQYF. CDR3 coding DNA: TGCAGCGTTGCCGAGGCGTGGCTAGGCAGACTAGCGGGAGTTGAGACCCAGTACTTC. Based on the CDR3 plus reference TRBV29-1 and TRBJ2-5, the full variable domain is SAVISQKPSRDICQRGTSLTIQCQVDSQVTMMFWYRQQPGQSLTLIATANQGSEATYESGFVIDKFPISRPNLTFSTLTVSNMSPEDSSIYLCSVAEAWLGRLAGVETQYFGPGTRLLVL.

CDR3 coding DNA: TGTGCCAGCAGCCCAGGTGAGCGGGACCTTGGTACGCAGTATTTT. This translates into CASSPGERDLGTQYF. The gene calls are TRBV9 and TRBJ2-3; 7 positions match TRBD2. The CDR3 is 15 residues long. Germline V CDR1 and CDR2: SGDLS, YYNGEE. The V gene end was trimmed by 4 bases and the J gene end by 8 bases; junction bases not matched to a gene: 13.

The J gene is TRBJ2-5, the V gene TRBV5-4; 10 nucleotides line up with TRBD1. The V segment lost 5 bases and the J segment 5 bases; nucleotides outside the gene matches: 6. The CDR3 extends over 14 amino acids. Germline lookup yields CDR1 SGHNT and CDR2 YYREEE (reference sequence). CDR3 in DNA: TGTGCCAGCAGTGGGGGACAGGGGTGGGAGACCCAGTACTTC. It translates to CASSGGQGWETQYF.

In DNA form, the CDR3 reads TGTGCCTGGAGGGACAGGGATGCGAACACTGAAGCTTTCTTT. It yields the protein CAWRDRDANTEAFF. V gene TRBV30 combines with J gene TRBJ1-1; 8 nucleotides match TRBD1. This CDR3 region has 14 residues. The germline gives CDR1 GTSNPN, CDR2 SVGIG (reference sequence). V lost 3 bases and J lost 1; bases outside the gene matches: 4.

In the case of this clone: This sample also contains other DNA sequences that code for the same CDR3. The chain recombines TRBV6-6 with TRBJ2-2, with D hard to call. The germline gives CDR1 MNHNY, CDR2 SVGAGI (reference sequence). The CDR3 loop spans 12 amino acids. V lost 6 bases, J lost 4 bases, and 6 bases lay in between. CDR3 nucleotide sequence: TGTGCCAGCAGCCCGCTCACCGGGGAGCTGTTTTTT. Protein sequence: CASSPLTGELFF.

A remark on this clone: Other DNA variants within this sample encode the same CDR3. The rearrangement uses TRBV2 and TRBJ1-1; TRBD1 aligns across 9 bases. The CDR3 covers 13 residues. Losses at the gene ends were 6 bases for V and 4 bases for J; bases not matched to a gene: 3. CDR1 and CDR2 (germline): SNHLY, FYNNEI. CDR3 DNA sequence: TGTGCCAGCAGCTTGACAGGGGGCACTGAAGCTTTCTTT. Its protein is CASSLTGGTEAFF.

The chain recombines TRBV2 with TRBJ1-5; D gene uncertain. The CDR3 has 14 residues. Trimming cost V 2 bases and J 4 bases, with 9 bases left between them. The germline V gene encodes CDR1 SNHLY and CDR2 FYNNEI. CDR3: CASSELGANQPQHF. CDR3 in DNA: TGTGCCAGCAGTGAACTTGGCGCTAATCAGCCCCAGCATTTT.

The CDR3 region is CASSLGLVEGGNQPQHF. DNA of the CDR3: TGCGCCAGCAGCCTGGGACTTGTCGAGGGAGGCAATCAGCCCCAGCATTTT. The gene calls are TRBV4-1 and TRBJ1-5; weak D call: TRBD1 (5 bases). Deletions cut 4 bases from V and 2 bases from J, with 18 bases between. The V gene's germline CDR1 is MGHRA and CDR2 YSYEKL. CDR3 length: 17 amino acids.

CDR3 nucleotides: TGTGCCAGCAGCCCGGACTCAACAAGCAATCAGCCCCAGCATTTT. Its translation is CASSPDSTSNQPQHF. This rearrangement joins TRBV9 to TRBJ1-5; D remains unclear. The V gene lost 4 bases and the J gene lost 1 base, with 12 bases spanning the gap. This CDR3 contains 15 residues. Germline V gives CDR1 SGDLS, CDR2 YYNGEE.

This clone appeared once. The V and J genes are TRBV4-2 and TRBJ1-3; D not resolved. The CDR3 consists of 14 residues. Trimming cost V 1 base and J 2 bases, with 6 bases left between them. The germline V gene encodes CDR1 LGHNA and CDR2 YNFKEQ. CDR3 sequence: CASSQVTAGNTIYF. The DNA for the CDR3 is TGTGCCAGCAGCCAAGTCACGGCTGGAAACACCATATATTTT.

The chain joins TRBV9 to TRBJ2-3, with 10 bases that match TRBD2. The CDR3 is made up of 18 amino acids. Trimming cost V 0 bases and J 4 bases; bases outside gene matches: 11. Germline-derived CDR1 and CDR2 are SGDLS and YYNGEE. The CDR3 is CASSVELGTSDPPDTQYF. The CDR3 DNA follows: TGTGCCAGCAGCGTAGAGCTAGGGACTAGCGATCCCCCAGATACGCAGTATTTT.

CDR3 nucleotide sequence: TGCGCCAGCAGCTTGGGGGCGGACAGGGAAGCTTTCTTT. It translates to CASSLGADREAFF. The genes are TRBV5-1 and TRBJ1-1, with 7 bases fitting TRBD1. Germline V gives CDR1 SGHRS, CDR2 YFSETQ. The CDR3 is made up of 13 amino acids. With V trimmed by 0 bases and J by 8 bases, 4 bases remained unmatched.

The chain couples TRBV29-1 to TRBJ2-1; unclear D gene. This CDR3 contains 14 residues. Germline V gives CDR1 SQVTM, CDR2 ANQGSEA. The V and J ends lost 3 bases and 0 bases respectively, with 9 bases between them. The DNA of the CDR3 is TGCAGCGTTGAGGTCCGGAGCTCCTACAATGAGCAGTTCTTC. Translating gives CSVEVRSSYNEQFF.

The chain has TRBV13 and TRBJ1-4; no reliable D call. V was shortened by 2 bases and J by 4 bases, with 8 bases between the two germline ends. The CDR3 has 14 amino acids. In germline, CDR1 is PRHDT, CDR2 FYEKMQ (reference sequence). The CDR3: CASSLRRSNEKLFF. Written as DNA, the CDR3 is TGTGCCAGCAGCTTAAGACGGAGTAATGAAAAACTGTTTTTT. Using reference TRBV13 and TRBJ1-4 for the parts outside the CDR3, the full variable domain is AAGVIQSPRHLIKEKRETATLKCYPIPRHDTVYWYQQGPGQDPQFLISFYEKMQSDKGSIPDRFSAQQFSDYHSELNMSSLELGDSALYFCASSLRRSNEKLFFGSGTQLSVL.

The chain joins TRBV5-1 to TRBJ2-5, with 14 positions matching TRBD2. J gave up 5 bases and V 2 bases, and 5 bases lay outside the gene matches. The CDR3 runs to 16 residues. From germline, CDR1 is SGHRS and CDR2 YFSETQ. CDR3 bases: TGCGCCAGCAGCTTAGGACTAGCGGGAGGTAGCGAGACCCAGTACTTC. Translated, it gives CASSLGLAGGSETQYF.

The chain couples TRBV5-4 to TRBJ1-4; no clear D. Germline assignment: CDR1 SGHNT and CDR2 YYREEE (reference sequence). The CDR3 spans 14 residues. The V end was cut by 4 bases, the J end by 4 bases, with 11 bases between. The DNA for the CDR3 is TGTGCCAGCAGCGCAGCCGGAATTAATGAAAAACTGTTTTTT. It translates to CASSAAGINEKLFF.

The chain joins TRBV2 to TRBJ2-3; 9 bases match TRBD2. The CDR3 has 12 amino acids. The germline V gene has CDR1 SNHLY and CDR2 FYNNEI. J gave up 8 bases and V 4 bases, and 1 base lay outside the gene matches. The CDR3 sequence is CASSGTSVTQYF. The CDR3 region has the DNA TGTGCCAGCAGTGGGACTAGCGTTACGCAGTATTTT.

On this clone itself: Other DNA sequences from this sample encode an identical CDR3 as well. The rearrangement links TRBV6-5 to TRBJ1-2, with TRBD1 matching 10 bases. This CDR3 has 15 amino acids. J lost 5 bases, V lost 4 bases, and 7 bases had no gene match. CDR1 MNHEY and CDR2 SVGAGI come from the germline V gene. Here the CDR3 DNA reads TGTGCCAGCAGTTTCCGGGACAGGGGAAATTATGGCTACACCTTC. Translating gives CASSFRDRGNYGYTF.

This chain joins TRBV15 and TRBJ1-2; 7 positions match TRBD1. Trimming removed 1 base from V and 13 bases from J; junction bases left unmatched: 6. The CDR3 totals 12 residues. Germline V CDR1 and CDR2: LNHNV, YYDKDF (reference sequence). The CDR3 spells CATSRAIGTVTF. The DNA for the CDR3 is TGTGCCACCAGCAGAGCTATTGGGACAGTCACCTTC.

The rearrangement uses TRBV10-1 and TRBJ1-3, with D uncertain. Germline V CDR1 and CDR2: WNHNN, SYGVQD (reference sequence). This CDR3 contains 13 residues. Trimming took 7 bases from V and 2 from J, leaving 9 bases between them. This chain's CDR3 is CASTGGPGNTIYF. The CDR3 DNA reads as TGCGCCAGCACTGGCGGTCCTGGAAACACCATATATTTT.